The rows below give T cell receptor beta chains drawn from one sample of a study of immune evolution from preneoplasia to lung adenocarcinoma. The method was immunoSEQ multiplex PCR; TCRdb's version includes in-frame clones alone and lacks a portion of them. The repertoire includes 3,000 to 4,000 clones, about 50% of them detected once, and 23% sits in the top ten. Material: FFPE normal lung tissue adjacent to the tumor. These receptors all stem from a person aged 45-60 years with lung adenocarcinoma. Both conserved end residues are part of each CDR3. Fields, in order: D gene, V gene, clone size, J gene, CDR3 DNA, CDR3 protein. A D gene is named only where the DNA matches it firmly. Size values are once, few and many counts, or a class for expanded clones, and some rows have none.

NA,TRBV30,hyperexpanded,TRBJ2-5,TGTGCCTGGAGGATGGACTTCCAAGAGACCCAGTACTTC,CAWRMDFQETQYF
NA,TRBV11-3,few,TRBJ1-1,TGTGCCAGCAGCTTATATTCAGGGGACGACACTGAAGCTTTCTTT,CASSLYSGDDTEAFF
NA,TRBV28,NA,TRBJ1-4,TGTGCCAGCAGCTTACCCGGGACACTCGAAAAACTGTTTTTT,CASSLPGTLEKLFF
TRBD1,TRBV28,NA,TRBJ1-4,TGTGCCAGCAGTTCAAACAGGGGGCACGTCGAAAAACTGTTTTTT,CASSSNRGHVEKLFF
NA,TRBV4-2,medium-sized,TRBJ1-5,TGTGCCAGCAGCACCATAGGCAACAATCAGCCCCAGCATTTT,CASSTIGNNQPQHF
NA,TRBV9,NA,TRBJ2-6,TGTGCCAGCAGCACAGGACAGTCTGGGGCCAACGTCCTGACTTTC,CASSTGQSGANVLTF
NA,TRBV7-9,NA,TRBJ2-3,TGTGCCAGCGCCCGCCTACCTCCTAGCACAGATACGCAGTATTTT,CASARLPPSTDTQYF
NA,TRBV19,few,TRBJ2-6,TGTGCCAGTCGCAGACAGGCCAACTCTGGGGCCAACGTCCTGACTTTC,CASRRQANSGANVLTF
TRBD1,TRBV20-1,NA,TRBJ2-1,TGCAGTGGGACAGGGAACAATGAGCAGTTCTTC,CSGTGNNEQFF
NA,TRBV4-1,NA,TRBJ1-5,TGCGCCAGCAGCCTCTTGACGGGAGGGAATCAGCCCCAGCATTTT,CASSLLTGGNQPQHF
TRBD1,TRBV29-1,few,TRBJ1-2,TGCAGCGTGGGGGACAGGGGTAACTATGGCTACACCTTC,CSVGDRGNYGYTF
TRBD1,TRBV18,medium-sized,TRBJ2-5,TGTGCCAGCTCATCCGGGACAGAAGAGACCCAGTACTTC,CASSSGTEETQYF
TRBD2,TRBV5-1,NA,TRBJ2-1,TGCGCCAGCAGCTCAGCGGGAGGCTACAATGAGCAGTTCTTC,CASSSAGGYNEQFF
TRBD2,TRBV5-8,NA,TRBJ2-3,TGTGCCAGCACCTTGTTAGCGGGAAGGGGACTTACGCAGTATTTT,CASTLLAGRGLTQYF
NA,TRBV7-8,NA,TRBJ1-5,TGTGCCAGCAGCTTAGAGTTCAATCAGCCCCAGCATTTT,CASSLEFNQPQHF
NA,TRBV18,NA,TRBJ1-1,TGTGCCAGCTCACACGGGCCGGTCACTGAAGCTTTCTTT,CASSHGPVTEAFF
NA,TRBV9,NA,TRBJ1-1,TGTGCCAGCAGCGTAGGCGGAGTAATGAACACTGAAGCTTTCTTT,CASSVGGVMNTEAFF
NA,TRBV25-1,NA,TRBJ1-2,TGTGCCAGCAGTGAATTGGGGGGGGATGGCTACACCTTC,CASSELGGDGYTF
NA,TRBV25-1,few,TRBJ1-5,TGTGCCAGCAGTGATCTGGGGAATAATCAGCCCCAGCATTTT,CASSDLGNNQPQHF
NA,TRBV30,NA,TRBJ2-1,TGTGCCTGGAGTATGAACAGGGATCTTTGGGAGCAGTTCTTC,CAWSMNRDLWEQFF
TRBD1,TRBV10-3,NA,TRBJ1-1,TGTGCCATACGACAGGGGCTTGAAGCTTTCTTT,CAIRQGLEAFF
TRBD1,TRBV7-7,NA,TRBJ2-5,TGTGCTAGCAGCCACGGGACAGTTGCAGAGACCCAGTACTTC,CASSHGTVAETQYF
TRBD1,TRBV18,NA,TRBJ1-5,TGTGCCAGCTCACAGGGGGCTGGCAATCAGCCCCAGCATTTT,CASSQGAGNQPQHF
TRBD1,TRBV29-1,NA,TRBJ2-7,TGCAGCGTTGGGGGACAGGGGTCCTACGAGCAGTACTTC,CSVGGQGSYEQYF